This record concerns one T cell receptor (beta chain) sequence. V dropped 2 bases and J dropped 0; count of bases not matched to a gene: 6. CDR1 and CDR2 (germline): SGHKS, YYEKEE (reference sequence). This CDR3 has 17 residues. The PCR contained 60 Vbeta and 13 Jbeta primers. Assay used: immunoSEQ multiplex PCR; TCRdb lists only in-frame clones, some missing. The data show roughly 180,000 clones, more than 65% seen once. The data are from a study of cytomegalovirus exposure and HLA in healthy donors. This sequence joins TRBV5-5 and TRBJ2-2; 8 bases agree with TRBD1. The origin of this receptor is a woman in her twenties or thirties in good health and CMV-seropositive. The sequenced sample consisted of PBMCs. CDR3 nucleotide sequence: TGTGCCAGCAGCTTCCCAGGGGGCCTTTCGAACACCGGGGAGCTGTTTTTT. This sequence encodes CASSFPGGLSNTGELFF.